This TCR beta chain was captured by sequencing in a study of T cell repertoires in cytomegalovirus infection. In the case of this clonotype: At one end the junction does not follow the germline gene, possibly because of a read error.

MiXCR, run by TCRdb on the reads, gives a single entry per CDR3 protein. The sample consists of under 800,000 distinct CDR3 sequences, roughly 26% of them appearing once. The CDR3 runs 17 residues. The germline V gene encodes CDR1 MNHEY and CDR2 SVGEGT. This clonotype was obtained from a human donor in good health (CMV status not recorded). Some clones in this sample may be carry-over from other donors' samples. Sequenced input: CD8+ T cells from PBMCs. The chain has TRBV6-2 or TRBV6-3 and TRBJ2-5; 7 nucleotides agree with TRBD1. The chain's CDR3 is CANSYLRQGFYEETQYF. The CDR3, as DNA: TGTGCCAACAGTTACCTCAGACAGGGCTTTTACGAAGAGACCCAGTACTTC.